A selection of T cell receptor beta chains follows, all from one sample in a study of PD-L1 blockade in urothelial cancer. Sequencing used immunoSEQ multiplex PCR; TCRdb keeps in-frame clones, though not all of them. The sample lists about 110,000 clones; about 85% were seen once. This material consisted of PBMCs, taken around atezolizumab (anti-PD-L1) treatment. The source is a man over 45 with urothelial cancer. Each CDR3 is given with its conserved first and last residue. The order of the fields is V gene, clone size, J gene, D gene, CDR3 DNA, CDR3 protein. The D gene is left open where the match is weak. Only part of the rows carry a size: once, few, many, or a class if the clone is expanded.

V: TRBV30; size: .; J: TRBJ2-2; D: TRBD1; DNA: TGTGCCTGGAGTCCAGGGGGCTCCGGGGAGCTGTTTTTT; CDR3: CAWSPGGSGELFF
V: TRBV19; size: .; J: TRBJ2-2; D: .; DNA: TGTGCCAGTAGCCCGGGACTGCCCGACACCGGGGAGCTGTTTTTT; CDR3: CASSPGLPDTGELFF
V: TRBV21-1; size: .; J: TRBJ1-5; D: .; DNA: TGTGCCAGCAGCAAAGTGGCTCTCAATCAGCCCCAGCATTTT; CDR3: CASSKVALNQPQHF
V: TRBV6-4; size: .; J: TRBJ2-1; D: .; DNA: TGTGCCAGCAGTGACTCGAATGTTGCGGGGGAGCAGTTCTTC; CDR3: CASSDSNVAGEQFF
V: TRBV7-9; size: .; J: TRBJ1-1; D: TRBD1; DNA: TGTGCCAGCAGCTTAGGGGACAGGGTAGGCACTGAAGCTTTCTTT; CDR3: CASSLGDRVGTEAFF
V: TRBV5-8; size: .; J: TRBJ2-7; D: TRBD2; DNA: TGTGCCAGCAGCTTGGGGGAGGGAGCACACTACGAGCAGTACTTC; CDR3: CASSLGEGAHYEQYF
V: TRBV5-5; size: .; J: TRBJ1-1; D: TRBD1; DNA: TGTGCCAGCAGCTTGGCCGGGAGGGACAGGGCCACTGAAGCTTTCTTT; CDR3: CASSLAGRDRATEAFF
V: TRBV29-1; size: .; J: TRBJ2-7; D: TRBD2; DNA: TGCAGCGTTGGAGGACTAGCGGGAGGGCCCTACGAGCAGTACTTC; CDR3: CSVGGLAGGPYEQYF
V: TRBV4-1; size: .; J: TRBJ2-2; D: TRBD2; DNA: TGCGCCAGCAGCCAAGGGGGAGCGGGACCAGGGCCCGGGGAGCTGTTTTTT; CDR3: CASSQGGAGPGPGELFF
V: TRBV6-1; size: .; J: TRBJ1-3; D: .; DNA: TGTGCCAGCAGTACAGGAGCTGGAAACACCATATATTTT; CDR3: CASSTGAGNTIYF
V: TRBV11-3; size: .; J: TRBJ1-2; D: .; DNA: TGTGCCAGCAGCTTAGCGGGCTATGGCTACACCTTC; CDR3: CASSLAGYGYTF
V: TRBV28; size: .; J: TRBJ2-7; D: TRBD1; DNA: TGTGCCAGCAGTTTATCGGTGACAGGGGGTTACGAGCAGTACTTC; CDR3: CASSLSVTGGYEQYF
V: TRBV27; size: .; J: TRBJ1-1; D: TRBD1; DNA: TGTGCCAGTCGACGATATGGGACAGTTTTTTTGAACACTGAAGCTTTCTTT; CDR3: CASRRYGTVFLNTEAFF
V: TRBV5-6; size: few; J: TRBJ2-1; D: .; DNA: TGTGCCAGCAGCTTGGCCCTAGGTTCAGATAGTACGTATGAGCAGTTCTTC; CDR3: CASSLALGSDSTYEQFF
V: TRBV7-2; size: .; J: TRBJ2-1; D: .; DNA: TGTGCCAGCAGCTTAACTAGCTGGTCCTACAATGAGCAGTTCTTC; CDR3: CASSLTSWSYNEQFF
V: TRBV19; size: .; J: TRBJ1-1; D: .; DNA: TGTGCCAGTAGTAACGTCCCGGGACAAGGAGGGAACACTGAAGCTTTCTTT; CDR3: CASSNVPGQGGNTEAFF
V: TRBV28; size: once; J: TRBJ2-7; D: TRBD2; DNA: TGTGCCAGCAGTCCCGTCGGGGGGGCCTACGAGCAGTACTTC; CDR3: CASSPVGGAYEQYF
V: TRBV7-2; size: .; J: TRBJ2-3; D: .; DNA: TGTGCCAGCAGCTTGTGGGCCTCGGCAGATACGCAGTATTTT; CDR3: CASSLWASADTQYF
V: TRBV5-1; size: .; J: TRBJ1-5; D: .; DNA: TGCGCCAGCAGCTTGGTTTCGGGGTCCCTTCAGCCCCAGCATTTT; CDR3: CASSLVSGSLQPQHF
V: TRBV2; size: .; J: TRBJ2-7; D: TRBD2; DNA: TGTGCCAGCAGCGGTAGGGTAGCGGGATCCTACGAGCAGTACTTC; CDR3: CASSGRVAGSYEQYF